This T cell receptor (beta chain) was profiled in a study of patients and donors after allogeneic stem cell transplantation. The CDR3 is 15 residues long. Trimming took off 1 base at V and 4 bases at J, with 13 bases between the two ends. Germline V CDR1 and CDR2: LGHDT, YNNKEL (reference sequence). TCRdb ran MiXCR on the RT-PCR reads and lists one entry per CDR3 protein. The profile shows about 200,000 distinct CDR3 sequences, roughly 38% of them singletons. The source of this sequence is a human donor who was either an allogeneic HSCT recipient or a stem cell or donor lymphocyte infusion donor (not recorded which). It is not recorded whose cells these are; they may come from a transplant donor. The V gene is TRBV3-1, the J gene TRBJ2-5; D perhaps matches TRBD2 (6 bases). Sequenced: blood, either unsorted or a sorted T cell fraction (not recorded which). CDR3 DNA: TGTGCCAGCAGCCAAGTTGTAGCTAGCGCAGAGACCCAGTACTTC. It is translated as CASSQVVASAETQYF.